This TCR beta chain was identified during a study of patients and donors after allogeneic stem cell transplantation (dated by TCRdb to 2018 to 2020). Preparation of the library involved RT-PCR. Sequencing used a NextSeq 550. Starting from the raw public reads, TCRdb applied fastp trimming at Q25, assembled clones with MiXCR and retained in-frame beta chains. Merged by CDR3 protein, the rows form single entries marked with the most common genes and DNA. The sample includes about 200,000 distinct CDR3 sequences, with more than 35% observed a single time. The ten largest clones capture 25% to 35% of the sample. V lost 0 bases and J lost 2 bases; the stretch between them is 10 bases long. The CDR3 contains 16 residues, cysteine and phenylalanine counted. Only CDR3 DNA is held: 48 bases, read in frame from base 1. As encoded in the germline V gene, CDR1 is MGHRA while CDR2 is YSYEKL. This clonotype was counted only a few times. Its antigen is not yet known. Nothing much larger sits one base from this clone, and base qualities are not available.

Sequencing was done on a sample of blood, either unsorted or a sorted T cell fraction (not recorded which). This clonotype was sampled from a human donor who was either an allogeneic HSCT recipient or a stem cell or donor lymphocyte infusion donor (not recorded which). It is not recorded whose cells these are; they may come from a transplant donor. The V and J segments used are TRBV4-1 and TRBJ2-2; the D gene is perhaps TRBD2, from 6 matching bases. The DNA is TGCGCCAGCAGCCAAGAAGAGGGGACTAACACCGGGGAGCTGTTTTTT. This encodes CASSQEEGTNTGELFF.